These T cell receptor beta chains were read from a single sample in a study of T-cell reconstitution after alpha-beta-depleted transplantation in children. From the PCR reads, TCRdb called clonotypes with MiXCR, one entry per CDR3 protein. The sample yields around 240,000 distinct CDR3 sequences, less than 9% seen once. The sequenced sample was PBMCs, mostly from graft donor cells, obtained 180 days after TCRalphabeta/CD19-depleted stem cell transplant. The receptors were gathered from a male patient younger than 18 who had a stem cell transplant for acute lymphoblastic leukemia, so the T cells may come from the graft donor. The CDR3 runs from the conserved cysteine through the conserved F or W. The order of the fields is V gene, J gene, CDR3 length, D gene, clone size, CDR3 protein, CDR3 DNA. The D gene is left open where the match is weak. Clone size is shown for a subset of rows, as once, few, many or a class of expanded clone.

TRBV6-5	TRBJ1-1	14	-	many	CASSHPHPNTEAFF	TGTGCCAGCAGTCACCCTCACCCGAACACTGAAGCTTTCTTT
TRBV18	TRBJ1-2	14	-	few	CASSPPGQRGGYTF	TGTGCCAGCTCACCACCGGGGCAGCGCGGCGGCTACACCTTC
TRBV5-1	TRBJ2-7	15	TRBD1	many	CATAQGTGGADEQYF	TGCGCCACGGCTCAGGGGACAGGGGGCGCGGACGAGCAGTACTTC
TRBV20-1	TRBJ2-6	15	-	many	CSASSSGTGANVLTF	TGCAGTGCTAGTTCATCGGGGACTGGGGCCAACGTCCTGACTTTC
TRBV15	TRBJ1-5	15	-	few	CATSVPEGRYQPQHF	TGTGCCACCAGCGTTCCAGAGGGGAGGTATCAGCCCCAGCATTTT
TRBV7-2	TRBJ1-2	13	TRBD1	many	CASSLDRAFGYTF	TGTGCCAGCAGCTTGGACAGGGCGTTCGGCTACACCTTC
TRBV28	TRBJ2-7	15	TRBD1	many	CASSFRGQGGNEQYF	TGTGCCAGCAGTTTCCGAGGACAGGGGGGTAACGAGCAGTACTTC
TRBV18	TRBJ2-2	14	-	many	CASSPRGATGELFF	TGTGCCAGCTCACCAAGGGGGGCCACCGGGGAGCTGTTTTTT
TRBV25-1	TRBJ2-1	11	-	many	CASSALHEQFF	TGTGCCAGCAGTGCCTTGCATGAGCAGTTCTTC
TRBV6-1	TRBJ2-6	15	-	many	CASSTLGAGANVLTF	TGTGCCAGCAGTACCTTGGGAGCTGGGGCCAACGTCCTGACTTTC
TRBV6-5	TRBJ1-5	16	TRBD1	many	CASSYSGGQGGQPQHF	TGTGCCAGCAGTTACAGTGGGGGACAGGGCGGTCAGCCCCAGCATTTT
TRBV4-2	TRBJ1-5	15	-	-	CASSPDLLSNQPQHF	TGTGCCAGCAGCCCAGACCTGCTTAGCAATCAGCCCCAGCATTTT
TRBV12-3/TRBV12-4	TRBJ2-5	14	-	many	CASSFRRVRETQYF	TGTGCCAGCAGTTTCCGCAGGGTGAGAGAGACCCAGTACTTC
TRBV7-3	TRBJ2-2	18	-	many	CASSLRVGDPPNTGELFF	TGTGCCAGCAGCTTAAGAGTCGGCGATCCCCCGAACACCGGGGAGCTGTTTTTT
TRBV7-2	TRBJ1-1	14	-	many	CASSLGPGATEAFF	TGTGCCAGCAGCTTAGGACCGGGAGCCACTGAAGCTTTCTTT
TRBV6-1	TRBJ1-1	13	-	few	CASRWRGNTEAFF	TGTGCCAGCAGATGGAGGGGGAACACTGAAGCTTTCTTT
TRBV24-1	TRBJ1-1	13	-	many	CAGHLTENTEAFF	TGTGCCGGACACTTAACGGAGAACACTGAAGCTTTCTTT
TRBV5-1	TRBJ1-1	16	-	many	CASSLEGLPGNTEAFF	TGCGCCAGCAGCTTGGAGGGCCTCCCAGGGAACACTGAAGCTTTCTTT
TRBV29-1	TRBJ1-1	11	-	many	CSGRLNTEAFF	TGCAGCGGGAGGTTGAACACTGAAGCTTTCTTT
TRBV5-6	TRBJ2-7	15	-	many	CASSFRWVRSYEQYF	TGTGCCAGCAGCTTCAGGTGGGTCAGGTCCTACGAGCAGTACTTC
TRBV11-1	TRBJ2-5	13	-	many	CASSFSPQETQYF	TGTGCCAGCAGCTTTTCTCCTCAAGAGACCCAGTACTTC
TRBV5-8	TRBJ2-1	13	-	many	CASSLAYWNEQFF	TGTGCCAGCAGCTTGGCCTACTGGAATGAGCAGTTCTTC
TRBV14	TRBJ2-1	15	-	few	CASSQARQGVNEQFF	TGTGCCAGCAGCCAAGCTCGGCAGGGAGTCAATGAGCAGTTCTTC
TRBV18	TRBJ2-5	15	TRBD1	many	CASSPISGTEETQYF	TGTGCCAGCTCACCTATCTCCGGGACAGAGGAGACCCAGTACTTC
TRBV19	TRBJ2-7	13	-	few	CASSWSVSYEQYF	TGTGCCAGTAGTTGGAGCGTTTCCTACGAGCAGTACTTC
TRBV20-1	TRBJ2-5	13	-	many	CSATSIVQETQYF	TGCAGTGCTACCTCGATAGTTCAAGAGACCCAGTACTTC
TRBV3-1	TRBJ2-7	15	-	-	CASCQERITSYEQYF	TGTGCCAGCTGCCAAGAACGGATTACCTCCTACGAGCAGTACTTC
TRBV20-1	TRBJ2-7	15	TRBD1	few	CSARDVGQGSYEQYF	TGCAGTGCTAGAGATGTAGGACAGGGGTCTTACGAGCAGTACTTC
TRBV4-2	TRBJ1-1	16	-	many	CASSRLQGRGNTEAFF	TGTGCCAGCAGCCGCCTTCAGGGAAGGGGGAACACTGAAGCTTTCTTT
TRBV12-3/TRBV12-4	TRBJ2-3	16	TRBD2	few	CASSTRVAGGADTQYF	TGTGCCAGCAGTACCCGAGTAGCGGGGGGGGCCGATACGCAGTATTTT
TRBV18	TRBJ1-6	12	-	many	CASSPDNSPLHF	TGTGCCAGCTCACCAGATAATTCACCCCTCCACTTT
TRBV28	TRBJ1-1	12	TRBD1	few	CASSPIDRGAFF	TGTGCCAGCAGTCCGATCGACAGGGGGGCTTTCTTT
TRBV4-1	TRBJ1-2	14	-	many	CASSQEGQWYGYTF	TGCGCCAGCAGCCAAGAGGGGCAGTGGTATGGCTACACCTTC
TRBV27	TRBJ2-6	16	-	many	CASSFGPISGANVLTF	TGTGCCAGCAGTTTCGGACCCATCTCTGGGGCCAACGTCCTGACTTTC
TRBV25-1	TRBJ1-2	12	-	many	CASSEPTAGYTF	TGTGCCAGCAGTGAACCGACAGCCGGCTACACCTTC
TRBV7-3	TRBJ2-1	15	TRBD2	many	CASSPVGGGNVEQFF	TGTGCCAGCAGCCCTGTGGGCGGGGGGAATGTAGAGCAGTTCTTC
TRBV18	TRBJ2-3	17	TRBD2	few	CASSPGLAGPSTDTQYF	TGTGCCAGCTCACCCGGACTAGCGGGACCCTCCACAGATACGCAGTATTTT
TRBV5-6	TRBJ2-3	12	-	many	CASSYRPDTQYF	TGTGCCAGCAGCTACCGACCAGATACGCAGTATTTT
TRBV15	TRBJ1-2	18	-	many	CATSRDQDPRGPNYGYTF	TGTGCCACCAGCAGAGATCAGGATCCCCGCGGACCCAACTATGGCTACACCTTC
TRBV20-1	TRBJ1-1	14	TRBD1	many	CSASIPGTGGGGFF	TGCAGTGCCAGCATTCCCGGGACAGGGGGCGGAGGTTTCTTT
TRBV24-1	TRBJ2-1	16	-	many	CATSDLGASSYNEQFF	TGTGCCACCAGTGATTTGGGGGCAAGCTCCTACAATGAGCAGTTCTTC
TRBV9	TRBJ2-1	17	TRBD2	-	CASSATSGRTPSNEQFF	TGTGCCAGCAGCGCTACTAGCGGGAGGACCCCTAGCAATGAGCAGTTCTTC
TRBV20-1	TRBJ1-5	17	-	few	CSARDLAGSGSNQPQHF	TGCAGTGCTAGAGACCTCGCGGGGTCAGGGAGCAATCAGCCCCAGCATTTT
TRBV24-1	TRBJ2-3	14	TRBD1	many	CATRRTGDTDTQYF	TGTGCCACCAGACGGACAGGGGACACAGATACGCAGTATTTT
TRBV5-1	TRBJ2-7	17	-	many	CASSFRALPLAPYEQYF	TGCGCCAGCAGCTTCAGGGCCCTTCCCCTCGCGCCTTACGAGCAGTACTTC
TRBV2	TRBJ1-3	15	TRBD1	many	CASSADRISGNTIYF	TGTGCCAGCAGTGCGGACAGGATCTCTGGAAACACTATATATTTT
TRBV11-2	TRBJ2-5	13	-	many	CASSQGYQETQYF	TGTGCCAGCAGCCAAGGGTACCAAGAGACCCAGTACTTC
TRBV27	TRBJ2-2	16	TRBD2	many	CASSLLAGGMTGELFF	TGTGCCAGCAGTTTGTTGGCGGGAGGGATGACCGGGGAGCTGTTTTTT
TRBV10-3	TRBJ2-6	14	-	many	CAATTGSGANVLTF	TGTGCCGCCACCACAGGGTCCGGGGCCAACGTCCTGACTTTC
TRBV6-6	TRBJ2-1	13	-	many	CASSYGETNEQFF	TGTGCCAGCAGTTACGGGGAGACCAATGAGCAGTTCTTC
TRBV5-5	TRBJ2-1	13	TRBD2	many	CASRSSGSSEQFF	TGTGCCAGCAGGTCGAGCGGGAGTAGCGAGCAGTTCTTC
TRBV25-1	TRBJ2-7	16	-	many	CASSPRVTALAGEQYF	TGTGCCAGCAGCCCCCGGGTGACAGCATTGGCAGGGGAGCAGTACTTC
TRBV7-9	TRBJ2-1	13	-	many	CASSPSGTNEQFF	TGTGCCAGCAGCCCCTCGGGAACCAATGAGCAGTTCTTC
TRBV24-1	TRBJ1-2	13	-	many	CATSDPQGNGYTF	TGTGCCACCAGTGATCCACAGGGAAATGGCTACACCTTC
TRBV20-1	TRBJ1-1	12	-	few	CSASGGAGEAFF	TGCAGTGCTAGTGGGGGGGCAGGTGAAGCTTTCTTT
TRBV27	TRBJ2-7	12	-	many	CASSSNYGEQYF	TGTGCCAGCAGTTCCAATTACGGCGAGCAGTACTTC
TRBV28	TRBJ1-4	17	TRBD1	many	CASSFGSTGAVNEKLFF	TGTGCCAGCAGTTTTGGGAGCACAGGGGCTGTTAATGAAAAACTGTTTTTT
TRBV10-3	TRBJ2-7	13	TRBD1	many	CAITAGGSYEQYF	TGTGCCATCACGGCAGGGGGCTCCTACGAGCAGTACTTC
TRBV11-2	TRBJ2-7	13	-	many	CASRADRIHEQYF	TGTGCCAGCAGGGCCGACAGGATCCACGAGCAGTACTTC
TRBV12-3/TRBV12-4	TRBJ1-2	16	TRBD1	many	CASSLSLQGELYGYTF	TGTGCCAGCAGTTTATCTCTACAGGGGGAATTATATGGCTACACCTTC